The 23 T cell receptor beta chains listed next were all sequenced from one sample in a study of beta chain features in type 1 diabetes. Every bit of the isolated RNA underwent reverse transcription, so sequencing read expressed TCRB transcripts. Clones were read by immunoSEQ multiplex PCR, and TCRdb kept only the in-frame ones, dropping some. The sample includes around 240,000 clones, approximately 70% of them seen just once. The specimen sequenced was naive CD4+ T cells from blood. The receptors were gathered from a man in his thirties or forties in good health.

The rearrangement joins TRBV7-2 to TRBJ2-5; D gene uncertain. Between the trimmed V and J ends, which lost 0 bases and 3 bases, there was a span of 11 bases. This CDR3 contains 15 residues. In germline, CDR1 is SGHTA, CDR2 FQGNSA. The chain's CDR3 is CASSLARGREETQYF. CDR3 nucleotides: TGTGCCAGCAGCTTAGCGAGAGGAAGGGAAGAGACCCAGTACTTC.

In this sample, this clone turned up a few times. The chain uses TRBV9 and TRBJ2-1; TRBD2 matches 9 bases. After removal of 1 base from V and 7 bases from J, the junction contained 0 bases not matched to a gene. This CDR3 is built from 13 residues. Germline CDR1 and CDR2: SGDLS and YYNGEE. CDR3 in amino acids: CASSVLAGNEQFF. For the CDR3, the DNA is TGTGCCAGCAGCGTACTAGCGGGGAATGAGCAGTTCTTC. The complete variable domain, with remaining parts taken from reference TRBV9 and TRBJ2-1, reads DSGVTQTPKHLITATGQRVTLRCSPRSGDLSVYWYQQSLDQGLQFLIQYYNGEERAKGNILERFSAQQFPDLHSELNLSSLELGDSALYFCASSVLAGNEQFFGPGTRLTVL.

The CDR3 DNA reads TGTGCCAGCAGGAACCCAGCGGGAGCTGGCACAGATACGCAGTATTTT. Amino acid sequence: CASRNPAGAGTDTQYF. The chain joins TRBV25-1 to TRBJ2-3; 8 nucleotides line up with TRBD2. The CDR3 covers 16 residues. Germline CDR1 and CDR2: MGHDK and SYGVNS. The V gene end was trimmed by 6 bases and the J gene end by 1 base; junction bases not matched to a gene: 9.

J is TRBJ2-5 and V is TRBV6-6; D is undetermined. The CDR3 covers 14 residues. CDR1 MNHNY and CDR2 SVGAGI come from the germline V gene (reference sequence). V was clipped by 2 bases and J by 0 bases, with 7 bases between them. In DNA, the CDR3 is TGTGCCAGCAGTTACACGGTGTACCAAGAGACCCAGTACTTC. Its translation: CASSYTVYQETQYF.

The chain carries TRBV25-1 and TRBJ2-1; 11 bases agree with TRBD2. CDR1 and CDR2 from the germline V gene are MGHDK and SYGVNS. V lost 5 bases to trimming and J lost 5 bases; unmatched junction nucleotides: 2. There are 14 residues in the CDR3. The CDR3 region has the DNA TGTGCCAGCAGTCTAGCGGGAGGCGACAATGAGCAGTTCTTC. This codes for CASSLAGGDNEQFF. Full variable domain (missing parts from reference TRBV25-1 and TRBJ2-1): EADIYQTPRYLVIGTGKKITLECSQTMGHDKMYWYQQDPGMELHLIHYSYGVNSTEKGDLSSESTVSRIRTEHFPLTLESARPSHTSQYLCASSLAGGDNEQFFGPGTRLTVL.

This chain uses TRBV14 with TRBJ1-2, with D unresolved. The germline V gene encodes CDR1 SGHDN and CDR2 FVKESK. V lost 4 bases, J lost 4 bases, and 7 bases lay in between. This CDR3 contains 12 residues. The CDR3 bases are TGTGCCAGCAGCCGGAACAGCTATGGCTACACCTTC. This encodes CASSRNSYGYTF.

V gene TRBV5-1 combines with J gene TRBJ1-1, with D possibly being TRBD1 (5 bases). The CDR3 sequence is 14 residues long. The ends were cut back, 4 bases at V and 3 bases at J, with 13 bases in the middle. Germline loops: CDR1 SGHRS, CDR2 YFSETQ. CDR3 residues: CASSGTVDHTEAFF. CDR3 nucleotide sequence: TGCGCCAGCAGCGGGACGGTTGATCACACTGAAGCTTTCTTT.

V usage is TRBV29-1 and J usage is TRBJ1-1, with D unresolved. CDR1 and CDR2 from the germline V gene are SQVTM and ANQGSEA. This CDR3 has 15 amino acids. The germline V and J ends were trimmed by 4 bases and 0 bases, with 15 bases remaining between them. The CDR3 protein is CSVGYTSYMNTEAFF. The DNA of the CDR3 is TGCAGCGTTGGATACACCAGTTACATGAACACTGAAGCTTTCTTT.

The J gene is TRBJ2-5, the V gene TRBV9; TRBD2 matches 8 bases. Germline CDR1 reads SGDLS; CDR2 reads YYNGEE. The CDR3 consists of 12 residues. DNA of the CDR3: TGTGCTTCATCGGGGGGGCGGAAGACCCAGTACTTC. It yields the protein CASSGGRKTQYF.

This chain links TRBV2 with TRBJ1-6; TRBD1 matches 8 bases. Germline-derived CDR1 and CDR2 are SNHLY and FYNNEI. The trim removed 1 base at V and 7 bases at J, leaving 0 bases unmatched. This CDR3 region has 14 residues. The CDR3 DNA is TGTGCCAGCAGTGAAGGGACAGGGAATTCACCCCTCCACTTT. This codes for CASSEGTGNSPLHF. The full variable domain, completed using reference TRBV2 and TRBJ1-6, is EPEVTQTPSHQVTQMGQEVILRCVPISNHLYFYWYRQILGQKVEFLVSFYNNEISEKSEIFDDQFSVERPDGSNFTLKIRSTKLEDSAMYFCASSEGTGNSPLHFGNGTRLTVT.

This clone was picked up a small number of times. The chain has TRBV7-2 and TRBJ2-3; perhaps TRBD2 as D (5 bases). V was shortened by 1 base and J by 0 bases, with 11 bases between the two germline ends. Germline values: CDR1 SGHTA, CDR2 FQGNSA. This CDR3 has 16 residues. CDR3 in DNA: TGTGCCAGCAGCTTAGAAGGCTGGGAGAGCACAGATACGCAGTATTTT. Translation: CASSLEGWESTDTQYF.

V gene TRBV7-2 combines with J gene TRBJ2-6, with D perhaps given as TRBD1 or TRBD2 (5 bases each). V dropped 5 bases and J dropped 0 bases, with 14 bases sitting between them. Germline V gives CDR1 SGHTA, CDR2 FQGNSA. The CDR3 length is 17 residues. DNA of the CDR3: TGTGCCAGCAGCCACGGGACGGTGAGCTCTGGGGCCAACGTCCTGACTTTC. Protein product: CASSHGTVSSGANVLTF.

The CDR3 nucleotides are TGCAGCTCCTCCGACGGCCATGGCTACACCTTC. Translating it yields CSSSDGHGYTF. This chain links TRBV29-1 with TRBJ1-2, with D unclear. There are 11 residues in the CDR3. The germline V gene encodes CDR1 SQVTM and CDR2 ANQGSEA. Trimming shortened V by 8 bases and J by 6 bases, and 13 bases separated the two germline ends.

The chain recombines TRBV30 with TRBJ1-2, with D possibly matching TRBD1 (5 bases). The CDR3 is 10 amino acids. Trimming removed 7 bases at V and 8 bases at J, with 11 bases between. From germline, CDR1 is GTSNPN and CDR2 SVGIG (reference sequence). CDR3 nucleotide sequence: TGTGCCTACCAGGGATGGGGCTACACCTTC. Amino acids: CAYQGWGYTF.

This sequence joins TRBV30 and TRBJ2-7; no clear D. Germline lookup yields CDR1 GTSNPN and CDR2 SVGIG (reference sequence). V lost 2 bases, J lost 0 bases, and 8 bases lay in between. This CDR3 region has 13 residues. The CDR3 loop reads CAWSYRASYEQYF. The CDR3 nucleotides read TGTGCCTGGAGTTATAGGGCCTCCTACGAGCAGTACTTC. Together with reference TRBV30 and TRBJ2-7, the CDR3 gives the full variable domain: SQTIHQWPATLVQPVGSPLSLECTVEGTSNPNLYWYRQAAGRGLQLLFYSVGIGQISSEVPQNLSASRPQDRQFILSSKKLLLSDSGFYLCAWSYRASYEQYFGPGTRLTVT.

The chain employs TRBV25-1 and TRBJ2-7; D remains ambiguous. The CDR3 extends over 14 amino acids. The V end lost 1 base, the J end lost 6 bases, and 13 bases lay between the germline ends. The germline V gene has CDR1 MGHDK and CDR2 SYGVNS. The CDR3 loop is CASSEWDSPPEQYF. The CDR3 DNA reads TGTGCCAGCAGTGAATGGGATAGCCCTCCCGAGCAGTACTTC.

CDR3 region: CASSWLDRGGETQYF. In DNA, the CDR3 is TGTGCCAGCAGCTGGTTGGACAGGGGAGGAGAGACCCAGTACTTC. This rearrangement joins TRBV11-1 to TRBJ2-5; 9 bases line up with TRBD1. This CDR3 is built from 15 residues. Looked up from germline, CDR1 is SGHAT and CDR2 is FQDESV (reference sequence). The V gene end was trimmed by 4 bases and the J gene end by 4 bases; junction bases not matched to a gene: 7.

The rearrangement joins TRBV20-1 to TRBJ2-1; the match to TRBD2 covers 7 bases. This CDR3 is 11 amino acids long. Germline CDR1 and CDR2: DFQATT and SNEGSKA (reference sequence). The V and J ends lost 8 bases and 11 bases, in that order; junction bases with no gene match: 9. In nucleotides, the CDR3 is TGCAGTACGAGGGACTACCCGAAGCAGTTCTTC. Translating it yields CSTRDYPKQFF.

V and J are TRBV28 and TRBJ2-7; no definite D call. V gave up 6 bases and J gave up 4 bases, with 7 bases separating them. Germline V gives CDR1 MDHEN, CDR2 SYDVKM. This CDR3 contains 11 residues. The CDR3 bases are TGTGCCAGCAGGCAGGAGTACGAGCAGTACTTC. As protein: CASRQEYEQYF.

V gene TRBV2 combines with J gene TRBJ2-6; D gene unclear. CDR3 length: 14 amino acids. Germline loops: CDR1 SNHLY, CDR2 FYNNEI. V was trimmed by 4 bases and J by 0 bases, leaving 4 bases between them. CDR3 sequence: CASSGYSGANVLTF. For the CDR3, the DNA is TGTGCCAGCAGTGGGTACTCTGGGGCCAACGTCCTGACTTTC.

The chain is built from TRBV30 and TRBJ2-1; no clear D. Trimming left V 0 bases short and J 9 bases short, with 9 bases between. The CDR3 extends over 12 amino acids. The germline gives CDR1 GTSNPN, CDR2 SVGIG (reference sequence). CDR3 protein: CAWSVKFGEQFF. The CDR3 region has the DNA TGTGCCTGGAGTGTAAAGTTTGGTGAGCAGTTCTTC. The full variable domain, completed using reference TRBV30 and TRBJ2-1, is SQTIHQWPATLVQPVGSPLSLECTVEGTSNPNLYWYRQAAGRGLQLLFYSVGIGQISSEVPQNLSASRPQDRQFILSSKKLLLSDSGFYLCAWSVKFGEQFFGPGTRLTVL.

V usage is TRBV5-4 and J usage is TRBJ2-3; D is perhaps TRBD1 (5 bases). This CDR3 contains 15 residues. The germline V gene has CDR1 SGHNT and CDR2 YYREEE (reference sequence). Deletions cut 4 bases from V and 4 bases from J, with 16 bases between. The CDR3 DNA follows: TGTGCCAGCAGCGCTGAAACTGGGGCGGCAGATACGCAGTATTTT. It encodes CASSAETGAADTQYF.

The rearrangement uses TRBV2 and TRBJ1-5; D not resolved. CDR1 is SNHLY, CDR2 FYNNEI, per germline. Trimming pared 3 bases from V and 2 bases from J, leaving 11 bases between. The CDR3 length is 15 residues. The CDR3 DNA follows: TGTGCCAGCAGTGAGCAAACAGTCGGCAATCAGCCCCAGCATTTT. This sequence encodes CASSEQTVGNQPQHF.